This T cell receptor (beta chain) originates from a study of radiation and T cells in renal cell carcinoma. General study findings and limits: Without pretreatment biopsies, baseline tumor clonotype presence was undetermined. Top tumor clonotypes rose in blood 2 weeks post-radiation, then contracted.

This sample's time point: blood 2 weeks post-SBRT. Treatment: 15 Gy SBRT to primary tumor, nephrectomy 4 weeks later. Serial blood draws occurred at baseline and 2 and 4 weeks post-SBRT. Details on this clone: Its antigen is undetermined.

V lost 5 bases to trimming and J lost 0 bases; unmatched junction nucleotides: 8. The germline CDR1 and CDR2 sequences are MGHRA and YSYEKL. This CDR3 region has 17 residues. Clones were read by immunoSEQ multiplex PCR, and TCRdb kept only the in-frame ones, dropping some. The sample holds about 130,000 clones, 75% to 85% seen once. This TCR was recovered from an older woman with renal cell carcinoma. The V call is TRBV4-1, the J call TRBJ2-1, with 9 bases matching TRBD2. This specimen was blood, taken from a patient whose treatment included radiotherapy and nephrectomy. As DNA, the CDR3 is TGCGCCAGCAGCGCGTCCGCGGGGGGGAGCTCCTACAATGAGCAGTTCTTC. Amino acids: CASSASAGGSSYNEQFF.